This T cell receptor (beta chain) stems from a study of cytomegalovirus exposure and HLA in healthy donors. About the study: Clustering assigned about 80% of the approximately 430 genotyped donors to the Caucasian-associated ancestry cluster. Findings and limits, study-wide: Available immune exposure information was restricted to CMV serostatus only. Presence/absence analyses assumed roughly uniform sequencing depth across donors, which may not hold. A later analysis revealed that TCR association rates differed between HLA loci, peaking at DRB1 and bottoming out at HLA-C.

This clone was picked up a small number of times. Antigen unknown. 60 Vbeta and 13 Jbeta primers were used in PCR. The protocol was immunoSEQ multiplex PCR, while the TCRdb copy is restricted to in-frame clones and leaves out a portion. Here the sample spans tens of thousands of clones, about 81% being singletons. The sequence derives from a woman aged 40 to 55 in good health and CMV-seronegative. Sequenced: PBMCs.

CDR3 nucleotides: TGTGCCAGCAGTTGGACAGGGGGCACCACAGTGAATGAGCAGTTCTTC. Amino acids: CASSWTGGTTVNEQFF. This chain joins TRBV6-4 and TRBJ2-1; 11 nucleotides align to TRBD1. Germline-derived CDR1 and CDR2 are MRHNA and SNTAGT. V was pared by 5 bases and J by 7 bases, with 10 bases of the junction left unmatched. This CDR3 region has 16 residues.